A single sample gave rise to the 30 T cell receptor beta chains below, sequenced in a study of human T cells and chemical hapten exposure. Time point here: patch test 1, 2 weeks after DPC sensitization. Treatment noted: therapeutic diphenylcyclopropenone sensitization with weekly scalp DPC. TCRdb recomputed calls from the RACE reads with MiXCR, one row per CDR3 protein. The table records fewer than 400,000 distinct CDR3 sequences, around 6.9% of them present only once. The sequences come from whole blood, collected in connection with sensitization to the hapten diphenylcyclopropenone (DPC). Receptors originate from a woman in her late teens or twenties with alopecia areata. Some clones in this sample may be carry-over from other donors' samples.

The table lists this clonotype with a few counts. The chain couples TRBV7-8 to TRBJ2-5; D perhaps matches TRBD1 (6 bases). This CDR3 has 18 residues. V dropped 0 bases and J dropped 3 bases, with 20 bases sitting between them. Looked up from germline, CDR1 is SGHVS and CDR2 is FQNEAQ. CDR3 residues: CASSLAQSVYRVEETQYF. The CDR3 bases are TGTGCCAGCAGCTTAGCACAAAGTGTTTACAGGGTCGAAGAGACCCAGTACTTC.

The V gene is TRBV12-3 or TRBV12-4, the J gene TRBJ1-2; 8 bases match TRBD1. J gave up 0 bases and V 6 bases, and 3 bases lay outside the gene matches. The CDR3 length is 14 residues. CDR3 DNA sequence: TGTGCCAGCAGACAGGGGGGCCCTAACTATGGCTACACCTTC. It is translated as CASRQGGPNYGYTF.

The gene calls are TRBV29-1 and TRBJ1-4; 11 bases fit TRBD1. The CDR3 is made up of 13 amino acids. V shed 6 bases and J 12 bases; nucleotides not matched to a gene: 9. Germline CDR1 reads SQVTM; CDR2 reads ANQGSEA. CDR3 coding DNA: TGCAGCGTCCCCGGACAGGGGGCAGGGGAACTGTTTTTT. It specifies CSVPGQGAGELFF.

This clonotype was seen more than once but under ten times. CDR3 amino acids: CASSLGQGREQYF. As DNA, the CDR3 is TGTGCCAGCAGTCTTGGACAGGGCCGCGAGCAGTACTTC. This chain uses TRBV12-3 or TRBV12-4 with TRBJ2-7, with 8 bases that match TRBD1. This CDR3 spans 13 amino acids. V dropped 5 bases and J dropped 6; count of bases not matched to a gene: 6.

The chain links TRBV6-5 to TRBJ2-3; possibly TRBD2 for D (5 bases). Trimming removed 0 bases from V and 1 base from J, with 8 bases in between. Germline values: CDR1 MNHEY, CDR2 SVGAGI. The CDR3 runs 15 residues. CDR3 sequence: CASSYSRRGTDTQYF. The CDR3 bases are TGTGCCAGCAGTTACTCACGGCGGGGCACAGATACGCAGTATTTT.

The V call is TRBV27, the J call TRBJ2-7; perhaps D is TRBD1 or TRBD2 (5 bases each). The ends were cut back, 7 bases at V and 0 bases at J, with 16 bases in the middle. CDR3 length: 15 residues. Germline CDR1 and CDR2: MNHEY and SMNVEV (reference sequence). CDR3 in DNA: TGTGCCAGCAAAAAGAGGGACGGCAGCTCCTACGAGCAGTACTTC. It codes for CASKKRDGSSYEQYF.

This clonotype has at least ten counts. This chain uses TRBV7-9 with TRBJ2-7; TRBD1 aligns across 7 bases. CDR3 length: 16 amino acids. Germline V gene data show CDR1 as SEHNR and CDR2 as FQNEAQ (reference sequence). The V and J ends lost 1 base and 1 base, in that order; junction bases with no gene match: 7. CDR3 DNA: TGTGCCAGCAGCTTAGACCCGGACAGGTATTCCTACGAGCAGTACTTC. Translation: CASSLDPDRYSYEQYF. The whole variable domain, remainder taken from reference TRBV7-9 and TRBJ2-7, is DTGVSQNPRHKITKRGQNVTFRCDPISEHNRLYWYRQTLGQGPEFLTYFQNEAQLEKSRLLSDRFSAERPKGSFSTLEIQRTEQGDSAMYLCASSLDPDRYSYEQYFGPGTRLTVT.

The chain combines TRBV5-6 with TRBJ1-3; D is possibly TRBD1 (6 bases). This CDR3 contains 16 residues. CDR1 is SGHDT, CDR2 YYEEEE, per germline. V lost 0 bases and J 1 base, leaving 11 bases between the germline ends. The CDR3 nucleotides are TGTGCCAGCAGCTTGGTTGGGGGGGCATCTGGAAACACCATATATTTT. It codes for CASSLVGGASGNTIYF.

This clonotype has just a few counts. This chain links TRBV20-1 with TRBJ1-2; 7 nucleotides line up with TRBD1. This CDR3 comprises 17 residues. V lost 0 bases and J lost 3; bases outside the gene matches: 13. Germline V lookup: CDR1 DFQATT, CDR2 SNEGSKA (reference sequence). The CDR3 loop is CSARDGGDDREYYGYTF. CDR3 DNA: TGCAGTGCTAGAGATGGGGGCGACGACAGGGAGTACTATGGCTACACCTTC.

Many counts were recorded for this clonotype. The chain is built from TRBV6-2 or TRBV6-3 and TRBJ2-7; the D gene is possibly TRBD1 (6 bases). The CDR3 runs 13 residues. Germline lookup yields CDR1 MNHEY and CDR2 SVGEGT. Trimming stripped 6 bases from V and 6 bases from J, with 15 bases between. CDR3 bases: TGTGCCAGCAGCCCCGGGACAACGGGCGAGCAGTACTTC. Amino acids: CASSPGTTGEQYF.

This clonotype was seen many times. J is TRBJ2-7 and V is TRBV4-3; the D call may be TRBD1 or TRBD2 (5 bases each). In germline, CDR1 is LGHNA, CDR2 YSLEER. This CDR3 region has 13 residues. V shed 4 bases and J shed 4 bases, with 11 bases lying between them. This chain's CDR3 is CASSRDLQYEQYF. The CDR3 DNA reads TGCGCCAGCAGCCGGGACCTCCAGTACGAGCAGTACTTC.

This chain links TRBV5-1 with TRBJ2-6; D possibly corresponds to TRBD1 (7 bases). Per germline, CDR1 SGHRS and CDR2 YFSETQ. V was pared by 4 bases and J by 0 bases, with 14 bases between. The CDR3 consists of 17 residues. CDR3 amino acids: CASSKEGANSGANVLTF. In DNA, the CDR3 is TGCGCCAGCAGCAAGGAGGGGGCGAACTCTGGGGCCAACGTCCTGACTTTC.

This clonotype was seen only a few times. The V and J genes are TRBV5-1 and TRBJ2-7, with 7 bases aligning to TRBD1. The V gene's germline CDR1 is SGHRS and CDR2 YFSETQ. V trimming: 3 bases; J trimming: 4 bases; junction bases outside the gene matches: 7. The CDR3 contains 14 residues. CDR3 amino acids: CASSSGQATYEQYF. The DNA of the CDR3 is TGCGCCAGCAGCTCCGGACAGGCTACGTACGAGCAGTACTTC.

There are a few counts of this clonotype. The gene calls are TRBV7-9 and TRBJ2-7, with 8 bases fitting TRBD1. The CDR3 covers 15 residues. With 7 bases clipped from V and 2 bases from J, the junction kept 10 bases outside the gene matches. CDR1 and CDR2 from the germline V gene are SEHNR and FQNEAQ (reference sequence). CDR3 protein: CASNWGGQGTYEQYF. The CDR3, as DNA: TGTGCCAGCAACTGGGGTGGACAGGGAACCTACGAGCAGTACTTC.

This clonotype occurred a few times. The chain combines TRBV28 with TRBJ1-4; possible D gene TRBD1, 6 bases. V shed 6 bases and J shed 5 bases, with 10 bases lying between them. CDR1 and CDR2 (germline): MDHEN, SYDVKM. The CDR3 loop spans 13 amino acids. In nucleotides, the CDR3 is TGTGCCAGCAGAGAAAGGGGGAATGAAAAACTGTTTTTT. Its translation is CASRERGNEKLFF.

This chain links TRBV15 with TRBJ2-1; TRBD2 aligns across 11 bases. Unmatched junction bases numbered 10, after V lost 9 bases and J lost 0 bases. The CDR3 runs 17 residues. Germline V gene lookup returns CDR1 LNHNV and CDR2 YYDKDF (reference sequence). CDR3 sequence: CATKVAGGPSSYNEQFF. DNA of the CDR3: TGTGCCACAAAGGTAGCGGGGGGGCCGAGCTCCTACAATGAGCAGTTCTTC.

There are a few counts of this clonotype. The rearrangement joins TRBV5-8 to TRBJ2-3, with D maybe TRBD2 (6 bases). Germline CDR1 is SGHTS and CDR2 is YDEGEE. Trimming removed 2 bases at V and 4 bases at J, with 14 bases between. This CDR3 has 15 amino acids. The CDR3 is CASSFGGALADTQYF. CDR3 nucleotides: TGTGCCAGCAGCTTTGGAGGGGCCTTGGCAGATACGCAGTATTTT. Drawing the rest from reference TRBV5-8 and TRBJ2-3, the complete variable domain is EAGVTQSPTHLIKTRGQQATLRCSPISGHTSVYWYQQALGLGLQFLLWYDEGEERNRGNFPPRFSGRQFPNYSSELNVNALELEDSALYLCASSFGGALADTQYFGPGTRLTVL.

V gene TRBV5-1 combines with J gene TRBJ1-5; D remains unclear. Trimming stripped 3 bases from V and 7 bases from J, with 11 bases between. Germline V lookup: CDR1 SGHRS, CDR2 YFSETQ. This CDR3 region has 13 residues. The CDR3 protein is CASSWTVGQPQHF. The CDR3 region has the DNA TGCGCCAGCAGCTGGACGGTGGGGCAGCCCCAGCATTTT.

This clonotype was seen repeatedly, ten times or more. The chain is built from TRBV14 and TRBJ2-1; 9 bases line up with TRBD1. The CDR3 is made up of 15 amino acids. Trimming cost V 6 bases and J 7 bases; bases outside gene matches: 10. Germline loops: CDR1 SGHDN, CDR2 FVKESK. The CDR3: CASRTTGGARNEQFF. The CDR3 DNA reads TGTGCCAGCAGGACTACAGGGGGCGCCAGGAATGAGCAGTTCTTC.

This clonotype was counted a few times. The chain links TRBV4-2 to TRBJ2-1, with 16 bases that match TRBD2. Trimming cost V 6 bases and J 7 bases; bases outside gene matches: 3. The CDR3 totals 15 residues. CDR1 is LGHNA, CDR2 YNFKEQ, per germline. CDR3 bases: TGTGCCAGCAGGCTGGGACTAGCGGGGGGGAATGAGCAGTTCTTC. Its translation: CASRLGLAGGNEQFF.

The rearrangement uses TRBV28 and TRBJ2-7; 11 positions match TRBD1. This CDR3 contains 15 residues. CDR1 and CDR2 from the germline V gene are MDHEN and SYDVKM. Germline trimming cut 7 bases from V and 2 bases from J; bases unmatched to any gene: 7. DNA for the CDR3: TGTGCCAGCACCCGGGACAGGGGGTATCCCTACGAGCAGTACTTC. The encoded protein is CASTRDRGYPYEQYF.

This chain joins TRBV7-8 and TRBJ2-5; TRBD1 agrees at 11 bases. Germline CDR1 reads SGHVS; CDR2 reads FQNEAQ. CDR3 size: 15 residues. Trimming cost V 6 bases and J 5 bases; bases outside gene matches: 8. Here the CDR3 reads CASSFGQGAYETQYF. In DNA form, the CDR3 reads TGTGCCAGCAGTTTTGGACAGGGGGCGTACGAGACCCAGTACTTC.

This clonotype has only a few counts. The chain links TRBV9 to TRBJ1-4; no definite D call. This CDR3 is built from 14 residues. With 1 base removed from V and 6 bases from J, the gap between germline ends came to 10 bases. Germline CDR1 is SGDLS and CDR2 is YYNGEE. The CDR3 DNA is TGTGCCAGCAGCGTATCCCACATCGATGAAAAACTGTTTTTT. Translation: CASSVSHIDEKLFF.

This clonotype has more than one count but fewer than ten. The chain joins TRBV7-2 to TRBJ1-2; TRBD1 agrees at 8 bases. This CDR3 is 15 amino acids long. J gave up 3 bases and V 1 base, and 4 bases lay outside the gene matches. Per the germline V gene, CDR1 is SGHTA and CDR2 is FQGNSA. The CDR3 reads CASSLGTGIHYGYTF. The CDR3 nucleotides read TGTGCCAGCAGCTTAGGGACAGGGATACACTATGGCTACACCTTC.

The V gene is TRBV7-2, the J gene TRBJ1-1, with 9 nucleotides matching TRBD1. Germline V gives CDR1 SGHTA, CDR2 FQGNSA. Trimming at V came to 5 bases and at J to 1 base, leaving 5 bases not matched to a gene. The CDR3 consists of 15 residues. The CDR3 sequence: CASSLTGGANTEAFF. DNA of the CDR3: TGTGCCAGCAGCCTTACAGGGGGCGCGAACACTGAAGCTTTCTTT.

The CDR3 reads CAIRQGGDYGYTF. In DNA, the CDR3 is TGTGCCATCAGGCAGGGGGGGGACTATGGCTACACCTTC. This chain uses TRBV10-3 with TRBJ1-2; 7 nucleotides align to TRBD1. The germline CDR1 and CDR2 sequences are ENHRY and SYGVKD. The CDR3 extends over 13 amino acids. Germline trimming cut 6 bases from V and 3 bases from J; bases unmatched to any gene: 4.

This clonotype was observed a few times. The CDR3 region is CASKAGQGSGYTF. The CDR3 nucleotides read TGTGCCAGCAAGGCGGGACAGGGGTCTGGCTACACCTTC. The J gene is TRBJ1-2, the V gene TRBV25-1; TRBD1 aligns across 10 bases. Germline V CDR1 and CDR2: MGHDK, SYGVNS. The CDR3 has 13 amino acids. V was clipped by 7 bases and J by 7 bases; unmatched bases: 6.

The chain links TRBV20-1 to TRBJ2-3, with D perhaps TRBD2 (6 bases). The CDR3 contains 14 residues. V was clipped by 3 bases and J by 0 bases, with 10 bases between them. The germline gives CDR1 DFQATT, CDR2 SNEGSKA (reference sequence). CDR3 nucleotide sequence: TGCAGTGCTAGGGAGGGCATTAGCACAGATACGCAGTATTTT. Protein sequence: CSAREGISTDTQYF.

The sample holds a few counts of this clonotype. The V and J genes are TRBV5-1 and TRBJ2-2, with D uncertain. The germline V gene has CDR1 SGHRS and CDR2 YFSETQ. Trimming removed 0 bases at V and 0 bases at J, with 6 bases between. CDR3 length: 15 amino acids. The CDR3 spells CASSLAASNTGELFF. DNA for the CDR3: TGCGCCAGCAGCTTGGCCGCCTCGAACACCGGGGAGCTGTTTTTT.

The DNA for the CDR3 is TGTGCCAGCAGTCGAGGACAGGGATTCCATGGCTACACCTTC. It specifies CASSRGQGFHGYTF. The V call is TRBV6-5, the J call TRBJ1-2; the match to TRBD1 covers 8 bases. The CDR3 has 14 amino acids. The V and J ends lost 5 bases and 6 bases, in that order; junction bases with no gene match: 8. From germline, CDR1 is MNHEY and CDR2 SVGAGI.